This is a list of T cell receptor beta chains from one sample in a study of blood T cells in healthy people across ages. MiXCR, applied by TCRdb to the 5' RACE reads, yields one record per CDR3 protein. Counted here are over a million distinct CDR3 sequences, around 59% occurring once; the ten biggest clones make up about 6.3%. Sequencing was done on a sample of blood. All receptors come from a man aged 18 to 35 in good health. Both conserved end residues are part of each CDR3. The D gene is left open where the match is weak. Expanded clones get a size class; other rows say once, few or many, or leave the size out.

size: NA; length: 14; D: NA; V: TRBV6-5; J: TRBJ2-7; DNA: TGTGCCTGCAGTGTCGGGTCGATAACCTACGAGCAGTACTTC; CDR3: CACSVGSITYEQYF
size: few; length: 15; D: TRBD1; V: TRBV4-1; J: TRBJ2-7; DNA: TGCGCCAGCAGCCGCCCCTCAGGGGGTGACCACGAGCAGTACTTC; CDR3: CASSRPSGGDHEQYF
size: few; length: 12; D: TRBD2; V: TRBV29-1; J: TRBJ2-7; DNA: TGCAGCGTCCGACTAGCGGCTGACGAGCAGTACTTC; CDR3: CSVRLAADEQYF
size: many; length: 15; D: TRBD1; V: TRBV20-1; J: TRBJ2-7; DNA: TGCAGTGCTAGAGATGCGGGACAGGGGGGCTACGAGCAGTACTTC; CDR3: CSARDAGQGGYEQYF
size: NA; length: 16; D: NA; V: TRBV12-3/TRBV12-4; J: TRBJ1-4; DNA: TGTGCCAGCAGTTTCGGGCAGGGTATATTAAATGAAAAACTGTTTTTT; CDR3: CASSFGQGILNEKLFF
size: NA; length: 15; D: NA; V: TRBV3-1; J: TRBJ2-2; DNA: TGTGCCAGCAGCTGGGACTCCTCGAACACCGGGGAGCTGTTTTTT; CDR3: CASSWDSSNTGELFF
size: NA; length: 12; D: NA; V: TRBV2; J: TRBJ2-7; DNA: TGTGCCAGCAGTGAAGCTTGGACTCAGCAGTACTTC; CDR3: CASSEAWTQQYF
size: NA; length: 13; D: NA; V: TRBV20-1; J: TRBJ2-3; DNA: TGCAGTGCTAGAGCTAGGGTAGCGGATACGCAGTATTTT; CDR3: CSARARVADTQYF
size: NA; length: 13; D: NA; V: TRBV20-1; J: TRBJ2-6; DNA: TGCAGTGTCGAGCGCTCTGGGGCCAACGTCCTGACTTTC; CDR3: CSVERSGANVLTF
size: NA; length: 11; D: NA; V: TRBV29-1; J: TRBJ2-1; DNA: TGCAGCGTTACAAAAGACGGGTTCAGGTTCTTC; CDR3: CSVTKDGFRFF
size: few; length: 18; D: NA; V: TRBV12-2; J: TRBJ1-4; DNA: TGTGCAAGTCGCCTATGTCCCGGGACAGGGGCTATTAATGAAAAACTGTTTTTT; CDR3: CASRLCPGTGAINEKLFF
size: NA; length: 15; D: TRBD2; V: TRBV20-1; J: TRBJ2-3; DNA: TGCAGTGCTCCGGGACTAGCCTTATACACAGATACGCAGTATTTT; CDR3: CSAPGLALYTDTQYF
size: NA; length: 17; D: TRBD2; V: TRBV28; J: TRBJ2-3; DNA: TGTGCCAGCAGTTTACAGGGACTAGCGGGGGTCCAAGATACGCAGTATTTT; CDR3: CASSLQGLAGVQDTQYF
size: NA; length: 14; D: NA; V: TRBV7-2; J: TRBJ1-6; DNA: TGTGCCAGCAGCTGGGGGGATTATCGATCACCCCCCCACTTT; CDR3: CASSWGDYRSPPHF
size: NA; length: 10; D: NA; V: TRBV2; J: TRBJ2-5; DNA: TGTGCCGGATCCCTAAGGGAGCAGTACTTC; CDR3: CAGSLREQYF
size: few; length: 13; D: NA; V: TRBV12-3/TRBV12-4; J: TRBJ2-7; DNA: TGTGCCAGCGGCTGGGACACCTCCTACGAGCAGTACTTC; CDR3: CASGWDTSYEQYF
size: NA; length: 18; D: NA; V: TRBV4-3; J: TRBJ1-2; DNA: TGCGCCAGCAGCCAAGAGCGGGGTCTAAGGGGGTTTCTTACGGGCTACACCTTC; CDR3: CASSQERGLRGFLTGYTF
size: few; length: 15; D: NA; V: TRBV10-3; J: TRBJ1-2; DNA: TGTGCCATCAGTGAGTCATATCGGGTCGTAAATGGCTACACCTTC; CDR3: CAISESYRVVNGYTF
size: NA; length: 14; D: NA; V: TRBV20-1; J: TRBJ2-7; DNA: TGCAGTGCTAGTGAGGACATTTTGGCCTACGAGCAGTACTTC; CDR3: CSASEDILAYEQYF
size: few; length: 15; D: NA; V: TRBV15; J: TRBJ2-2; DNA: TGTGCCACCAGCAGACCAGACGGTGACACCGGGGAGCTGTTTTTT; CDR3: CATSRPDGDTGELFF
size: few; length: 13; D: TRBD2; V: TRBV6-6; J: TRBJ2-5; DNA: TGTGCCAGCAGTTACGGGGGGGGAGAGACCCAGTACTTC; CDR3: CASSYGGGETQYF
size: NA; length: 18; D: NA; V: TRBV12-3/TRBV12-4; J: TRBJ1-6; DNA: TGTGCCAGCAGTTTAGCGTCAACAGGGACACTGTATAATTCACCCCTCCACTTT; CDR3: CASSLASTGTLYNSPLHF
size: few; length: 15; D: NA; V: TRBV4-1; J: TRBJ2-7; DNA: TGCGCCAGCAGCCAAGAGGCTCTGGGAAGGTACGAGCAGTACTTC; CDR3: CASSQEALGRYEQYF
size: NA; length: 14; D: NA; V: TRBV28; J: TRBJ2-7; DNA: TGTGCCAGCAGAGGAGCAGGGGATCAATACGAGCAGTACTTC; CDR3: CASRGAGDQYEQYF
size: NA; length: 13; D: NA; V: TRBV29-1; J: TRBJ2-7; DNA: TGCAGCGTTGAAGCGGACAACTCCTACGAGCAGTACTTC; CDR3: CSVEADNSYEQYF
size: NA; length: 15; D: TRBD2; V: TRBV29-1; J: TRBJ2-1; DNA: TGCAGCGTTGGCACCGGGACTAGCGGGTACAATGAGCAGTTCTTC; CDR3: CSVGTGTSGYNEQFF
size: few; length: 15; D: NA; V: TRBV7-9; J: TRBJ2-1; DNA: TGTGCCAGCAGCTTAGTAATGTCTTCCTACAATGAGCAGTTCTTC; CDR3: CASSLVMSSYNEQFF
size: few; length: 16; D: TRBD1; V: TRBV27; J: TRBJ2-7; DNA: TGTGCCAGCTCCTCAGCGGGGACAGGGGGCATCTACGAGCAGTACTTC; CDR3: CASSSAGTGGIYEQYF